This T cell receptor beta chain came from a study of T-cell reconstitution after alpha-beta-depleted transplantation in children. This CDR3 has 15 amino acids. The V and J ends lost 2 bases and 4 bases, in that order; junction bases with no gene match: 5. Germline V gene sequence: CDR1 LGHDT, CDR2 YNNKEL (reference sequence). TCRbeta library preparation incorporated unique molecular identifiers. TCRdb called the PCR reads again in MiXCR, with one record for every CDR3 protein. The repertoire includes about 360,000 distinct CDR3 sequences, about 14% of them detected once, and roughly 4.3% sits in the top ten.

Here the sequenced sample was PBMCs, taken from the stem cell graft. The source is a human donor who donated a stem cell graft to a child with Fanconi anemia. V is TRBV3-1 and J is TRBJ2-3; 8 bases align to TRBD1. Written as DNA, the CDR3 is TGTGCCAGCAGCCAAAGTAGGACAGGGCCAGATACGCAGTATTTT. Its protein product is CASSQSRTGPDTQYF.